The present T cell receptor beta chain was sequenced within a study of T cell repertoires in cytomegalovirus infection. The CDR3 totals 11 residues. The germline gives CDR1 MDHEN, CDR2 SYDVKM. V lost 8 bases and J lost 7, with 11 bases in between. TCRdb re-called the reads through MiXCR, storing one row per CDR3 protein. The sample comprises a few hundred thousand distinct CDR3 sequences, around 29% of which are singletons, and around 18% rests with the top ten. As concerns this clonotype: Its antigen is not identified.

The clonotype comes from a human donor in good health (CMV status not recorded). Some clones in this sample may be carry-over from other donors' samples. Here the sequenced sample was cultured PBMCs, taken from culture after CMV antigen stimulation. The J gene is TRBJ1-1, the V gene TRBV28, with D unclear. CDR3 region: CASGKAFEAFF. CDR3 nucleotides: TGTGCCAGCGGGAAAGCCTTTGAAGCTTTCTTT.